The clone carrying this T cell receptor beta chain came up many times. Its target is unknown. This sample was taken from a study of T-cell reconstitution after alpha-beta-depleted transplantation in children. Unique molecular identifiers were used in preparing the TCRbeta library. TCRdb re-called the PCR reads through MiXCR, storing one row per CDR3 protein. The sample has 120,000 to 150,000 distinct CDR3 sequences, more than 8% seen once. Study conclusions and caveats: Expanded graft clones, several hundred of them, were reportedly the source of alpha-beta T cells about two months after transplant.

The clonotype comes from a female patient aged 2-10 years who had a stem cell transplant for congenital amegakaryocytic thrombocytopenia, so the T cells may come from the graft donor. The sample here was PBMCs, mostly from graft donor cells, taken 180 days after TCRalphabeta/CD19-depleted stem cell transplant.

CDR3 residues: CASSEDVGYNEQFF. In DNA form, the CDR3 reads TGTGCCAGCAGTGAAGATGTAGGTTACAATGAGCAGTTCTTC. This chain connects TRBV2 to TRBJ2-1, with D unclear. V lost 1 base to trimming and J lost 4 bases, with 8 bases between them. CDR3 size: 14 residues. The V gene's germline CDR1 is SNHLY and CDR2 FYNNEI.